The present T cell receptor (beta chain) was sequenced within a study of cytomegalovirus exposure and HLA in healthy donors. The overall study: An early release of data contained roughly 90 million unique TCRs, which came from HLA-typed donors. Membership in the Caucasian-associated ancestry cluster was found for about four fifths of 300 to 500 genotyped donors.

To note about this clone: Its antigen is unidentified.

V lost 0 bases to trimming and J lost 7 bases, with 4 bases between them. Germline V gene sequence: CDR1 SGHRS, CDR2 YFSETQ. This CDR3 is built from 11 residues. This PCR relied on a set of 60 Vbeta primers and 13 Jbeta primers. Libraries were prepared by immunoSEQ multiplex PCR; TCRdb keeps only in-frame clonotypes and omits some of them. Its listing shows about 58,000 clones. Points from the study as a whole: CMV antigen specificity of a few CMV-associated chains was confirmed in vitro.

The sequenced sample consisted of PBMCs. The chain employs TRBV5-1 and TRBJ1-1; D unclear. The receptor was derived from a woman aged 18-29 years in good health and CMV-seronegative. The CDR3, as DNA: TGCGCCAGCAGCTTGGAGAGTGAAGCTTTCTTT. It encodes CASSLESEAFF.